The rows below give T cell receptor beta chains drawn from one sample of a study of blood T cells in healthy people across ages. TCRdb called the 5' RACE reads again in MiXCR, with one record for every CDR3 protein. This table holds around 1,000,000 distinct CDR3 sequences, approximately 26% found once. This sample also belongs to another study, concerning T cells of mothers and their children.

The sequenced sample consisted of blood. These receptors came from a girl under 10 years old in good health. CDR3s include the opening cysteine and the closing phenylalanine or tryptophan. Fields, in order: clone size, D gene, V gene, J gene, CDR3 DNA, CDR3 protein. The D gene is left open where the match is weak. Size is stated for part of the rows, as once, few or many counts, or as a class when the clone is expanded.

once	-	TRBV20-1	TRBJ1-4	TGCAGTGCCCCGAGGACAGATGAAAAACTGTTTTTT	CSAPRTDEKLFF
many	-	TRBV20-1	TRBJ2-7	TGCAGTGCTAGTAAGGTGACAGCCTACGAGCAGTACTTC	CSASKVTAYEQYF
few	TRBD2	TRBV7-8	TRBJ2-5	TGTGCCAGCAGCTTAGCGGGAGGGCCGTCAGAGACCCAGTACTTC	CASSLAGGPSETQYF
-	-	TRBV4-3	TRBJ2-3	TGCGCCAGCAGCCAAGACCCAGGGCCCACAGATACGCAGTATTTT	CASSQDPGPTDTQYF
-	-	TRBV4-1	TRBJ2-3	TGCGCCAGCAGCCAGCGGACAGCAAGAAGCACAGATACGCAGTATTTT	CASSQRTARSTDTQYF
once	-	TRBV20-1	TRBJ2-1	TGCAGTGCTAGGTCAGGAGGGGGCTCCTACAATGAGCAGTTCTTC	CSARSGGGSYNEQFF
-	-	TRBV7-9	TRBJ2-1	TGTGCCAGCAGCTTTGAGGGATCCAGGAATGAGCAGTTCTTC	CASSFEGSRNEQFF
-	-	TRBV6-1	TRBJ1-1	TGTGCCAGCAGTGAGGGTTATAGGAACACTGAAGCTTTCTTT	CASSEGYRNTEAFF
-	-	TRBV4-2	TRBJ2-7	TGTGCCAGCAGCCAAGAGATGGGGTTACCCTACGAGCAGTACTTC	CASSQEMGLPYEQYF
few	-	TRBV7-9	TRBJ2-7	TGTGCCATCCAGGGCAGCCTCTTCTACGAGCAGTACTTC	CAIQGSLFYEQYF
few	-	TRBV6-1	TRBJ2-7	TGTGCCAGCAGTCAACAGGGATTGCGGCTAGGCTACGAGCAGTACTTC	CASSQQGLRLGYEQYF
few	-	TRBV3-1	TRBJ2-3	TGTGCCAGCAGCCAATTGGGGCGTTGGAATACGCAGTATTTT	CASSQLGRWNTQYF
-	-	TRBV15	TRBJ2-5	TGTGCCACCAGCACCCCCGAAGGACGGGAGACCCAGTACTTC	CATSTPEGRETQYF
-	-	TRBV29-1	TRBJ2-7	TGCAGCGTTGAAGACTTTCAGGGTCCCCTACTAGAGCAGTACTTC	CSVEDFQGPLLEQYF
-	-	TRBV5-6	TRBJ2-3	TGTGCCAGCAGCTTGTACCTAGCAGCAGATACGCAGTATTTT	CASSLYLAADTQYF
few	TRBD2	TRBV7-9	TRBJ2-1	TGTGCCAGCAGCTCGCTGACTAGCGGGGGGCCGGGAGAGCAGTTCTTC	CASSSLTSGGPGEQFF
-	TRBD1	TRBV9	TRBJ2-3	TGTGCCAGCACCACGACAGGGGGGTACACAGATACGCAGTATTTT	CASTTTGGYTDTQYF
-	TRBD2	TRBV7-9	TRBJ2-1	TGTGCCAGCAGCTTCGAGGCGGGGGGGCCAAATGAGCAGTTCTTC	CASSFEAGGPNEQFF
-	-	TRBV11-2	TRBJ2-7	TGTGCCAGCAGCTTAGGCAATAAAGGGATTCGCGACGAGCAGTACTTC	CASSLGNKGIRDEQYF
-	TRBD2	TRBV20-1	TRBJ2-3	TGCAGTGGGAACCAGCGGGGGAGGACAGATACGCAGTATTTT	CSGNQRGRTDTQYF
-	-	TRBV4-3	TRBJ2-2	TGCGCCAGCAGCCAAGATAGGCCTACGAACGCCGGGGAGCTGTTCTTT	CASSQDRPTNAGELFF
-	-	TRBV6-6	TRBJ1-5	TGTGCCAGCAGCTACCTCAATCAGCCCCAGCATTTT	CASSYLNQPQHF
-	TRBD1	TRBV12-3/TRBV12-4	TRBJ2-5	TGTGCCAGCAGTTTCGCTACAGGGGCGGAGACCCAGTACTTC	CASSFATGAETQYF
-	-	TRBV7-9	TRBJ2-7	TGTGCCAGCAGCTTAGGACAGGTCCATTACGAGCAGTACTTC	CASSLGQVHYEQYF
-	-	TRBV7-9	TRBJ2-7	TGTGCCAGCAGCTTTTCGGGTTTTGGGACCATGGGGTCCTACGAGCAGTACTTC	CASSFSGFGTMGSYEQYF
-	TRBD2	TRBV7-2	TRBJ2-5	TGTGCCAGCAGCTCAAGACTAGCGGGGGGTTTAAAGACCCAGTACTTC	CASSSRLAGGLKTQYF
few	TRBD2	TRBV5-5	TRBJ2-5	TGTGCCAGCAGCTTGGTTCCAGCGGGAGGTTTAGAGACCCAGTACTTC	CASSLVPAGGLETQYF
once	TRBD1	TRBV20-1	TRBJ2-7	TGCAGCGTAGGGGACAGCCGGAGCTCCTACGAGCAGTACTTC	CSVGDSRSSYEQYF
few	TRBD1	TRBV6-1	TRBJ2-2	TGTGCCAGCACTCGGGGCAGACAGGGCACCGGGGAGCTGTTTTTT	CASTRGRQGTGELFF
few	-	TRBV4-3	TRBJ1-1	TGCGCCAGCAGCCAAGAAGCTGGGGCGGCTTTCTTT	CASSQEAGAAFF
few	TRBD1	TRBV2	TRBJ1-1	TGTGCCAGCAGTGATTTCGGGGGACAGGCTGGGTCTGAAGCTTTCTTT	CASSDFGGQAGSEAFF
-	-	TRBV2	TRBJ2-4	TGTGCCCAAAGGGAGGACCCTACTGAGGGCAAAAACACTCAGTACTTC	CAQREDPTEGKNTQYF
-	-	TRBV28	TRBJ1-5	TGTGCCAGCAGTTTGGCAGGGGAGAGGAGTCAGCCCCAGCATTTT	CASSLAGERSQPQHF
-	-	TRBV12-5	TRBJ2-1	TGTGCTAGTGGTTCCCGGCGGGCAGGGGGGTTACGTTTGGAAGATGAGCAGTTCTTC	CASGSRRAGGLRLEDEQFF
many	-	TRBV7-3	TRBJ1-1	TGTGCCAGCAGCTTGGGGGGTGAAGCTTTCTTT	CASSLGGEAFF
many	TRBD2	TRBV28	TRBJ2-1	TGTGCCAGCAGTTTATGGACTAGCGGGAGTAATGAGCAGTTCTTC	CASSLWTSGSNEQFF
few	-	TRBV20-1	TRBJ1-1	TGCAGTGTATACAGACAGGAGGAGGCTGAAGCTTTCTTT	CSVYRQEEAEAFF
-	-	TRBV29-1	TRBJ2-7	TGCAGCGTTCGGTCCTACTACGAGCAGTACTTC	CSVRSYYEQYF
-	-	TRBV12-5	TRBJ2-1	TGTGCTAGTGATCCTGAACCTGGGGGGCAGTACAATGAGCAGTTCTTC	CASDPEPGGQYNEQFF
-	-	TRBV20-1	TRBJ2-7	TGCAGTGCTAGAGAACAGGACAACCTCTACGAGCAGTACTTC	CSAREQDNLYEQYF
few	TRBD2	TRBV20-1	TRBJ2-1	TGCAGTGCTAGTAGGACCCTAGCGGGAATGGTTGAGCAGTTCTTC	CSASRTLAGMVEQFF
-	-	TRBV7-2	TRBJ1-2	TGTGCCAGCACCTACGCGAAGGACAATATCCGATCTGGATATGGCTACACCTTC	CASTYAKDNIRSGYGYTF
-	-	TRBV7-2	TRBJ1-5	TGTGCCAGCAGCTTAGAATATAGTAGCAATCAGCCCCAGCATTTT	CASSLEYSSNQPQHF